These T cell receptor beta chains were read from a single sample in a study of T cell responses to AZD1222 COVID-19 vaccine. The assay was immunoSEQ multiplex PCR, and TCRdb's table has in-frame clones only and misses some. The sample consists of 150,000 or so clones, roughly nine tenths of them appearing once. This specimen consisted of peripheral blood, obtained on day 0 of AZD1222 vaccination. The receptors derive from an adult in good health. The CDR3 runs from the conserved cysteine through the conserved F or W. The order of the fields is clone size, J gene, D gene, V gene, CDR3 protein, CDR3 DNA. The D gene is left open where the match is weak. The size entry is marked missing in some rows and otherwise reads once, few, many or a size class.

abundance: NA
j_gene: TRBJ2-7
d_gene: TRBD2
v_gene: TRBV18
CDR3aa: CASSPPASGGYEQYF
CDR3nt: TGTGCCAGCTCCCCTCCGGCGAGCGGGGGCTACGAGCAGTACTTC

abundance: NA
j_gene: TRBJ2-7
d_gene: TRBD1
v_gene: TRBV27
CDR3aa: CASSLLKAGTGLNEQYF
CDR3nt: TGTGCCAGCAGTTTACTTAAGGCCGGGACAGGGTTAAACGAGCAGTACTTC

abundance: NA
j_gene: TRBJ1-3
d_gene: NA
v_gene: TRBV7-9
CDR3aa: CASSPSGNTIYF
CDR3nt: TGTGCCAGCAGCCCCTCTGGAAACACCATATATTTT

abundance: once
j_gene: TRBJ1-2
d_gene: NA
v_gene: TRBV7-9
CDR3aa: CASEGADGYTF
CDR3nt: TGTGCCAGCGAGGGTGCGGATGGCTACACCTTC

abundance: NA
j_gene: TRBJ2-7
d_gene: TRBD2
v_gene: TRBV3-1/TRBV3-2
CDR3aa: CASSQVFSGGYEQYF
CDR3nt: TGTGCCAGCAGCCAAGTGTTTAGCGGGGGCTACGAGCAGTACTTC

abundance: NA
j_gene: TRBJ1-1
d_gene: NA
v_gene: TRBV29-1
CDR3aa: CSAQVSVLNTEAFF
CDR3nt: TGCAGCGCCCAGGTTAGCGTGCTGAACACTGAAGCTTTCTTT

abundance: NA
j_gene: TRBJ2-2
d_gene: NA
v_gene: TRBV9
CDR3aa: CASSVVITGELFF
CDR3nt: TGTGCCAGCAGCGTAGTTATCACCGGGGAGCTGTTTTTT

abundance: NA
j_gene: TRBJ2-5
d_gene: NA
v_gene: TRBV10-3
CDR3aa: CAIGGQLQETQYF
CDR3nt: TGTGCCATCGGCGGACAGCTACAAGAGACCCAGTACTTC

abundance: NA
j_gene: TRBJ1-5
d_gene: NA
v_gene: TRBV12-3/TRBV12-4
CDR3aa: CASSLRDNQPQHF
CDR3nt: TGTGCCAGCAGTTTGCGGGACAATCAGCCCCAGCATTTT

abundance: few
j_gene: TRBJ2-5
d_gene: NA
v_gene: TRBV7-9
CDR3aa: CASRSQGRGETQYF
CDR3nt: TGTGCCAGCAGATCTCAGGGTAGAGGAGAGACCCAGTACTTC

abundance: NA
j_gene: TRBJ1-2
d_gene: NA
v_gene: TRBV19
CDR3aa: CASMTPGGYGYTF
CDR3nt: TGTGCCAGCATGACTCCCGGTGGGTATGGCTACACCTTC

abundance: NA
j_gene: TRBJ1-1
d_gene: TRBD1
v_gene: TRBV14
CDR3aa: CASSTRQGTMNTEAFF
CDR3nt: TGTGCCAGCAGCACAAGACAGGGGACCATGAACACTGAAGCTTTCTTT

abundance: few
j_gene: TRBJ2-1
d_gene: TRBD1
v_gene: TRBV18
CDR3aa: CASSPTFRDRGYDEQFF
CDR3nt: TGTGCCAGCTCACCTACCTTCCGGGACAGGGGATACGATGAGCAGTTCTTC

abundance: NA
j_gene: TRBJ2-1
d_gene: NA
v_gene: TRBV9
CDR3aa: CASSVELTGPGWNEQFF
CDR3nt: TGTGCCAGCAGCGTAGAGTTAACGGGGCCAGGGTGGAATGAGCAGTTCTTC

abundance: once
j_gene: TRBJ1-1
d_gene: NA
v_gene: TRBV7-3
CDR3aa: CASSLNTGGGEAFF
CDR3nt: TGTGCCAGCAGCCTTAATACAGGAGGGGGAGAAGCTTTCTTT

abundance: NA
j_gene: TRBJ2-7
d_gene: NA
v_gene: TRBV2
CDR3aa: CASSENPWGLAYEQYF
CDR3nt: TGTGCCAGCAGTGAAAACCCATGGGGGTTAGCCTACGAGCAGTACTTC

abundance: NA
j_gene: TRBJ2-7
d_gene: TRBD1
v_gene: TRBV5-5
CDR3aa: CASSMDRPTYEQYF
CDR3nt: TGTGCCAGCAGCATGGACAGGCCTACCTACGAGCAGTACTTC

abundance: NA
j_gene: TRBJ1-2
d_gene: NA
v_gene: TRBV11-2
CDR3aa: CASSLVSAAYGYTF
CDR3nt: TGTGCCAGCAGCTTAGTCTCTGCAGCTTATGGCTACACCTTC

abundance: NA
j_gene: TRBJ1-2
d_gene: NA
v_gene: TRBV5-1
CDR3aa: CASSRGQSYGYTF
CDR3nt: TGCGCCAGCAGCCGCGGACAGAGCTATGGCTACACCTTC

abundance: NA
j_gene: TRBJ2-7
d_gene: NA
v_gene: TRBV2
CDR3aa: CASSVTGHEQYF
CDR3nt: TGTGCCAGCAGTGTAACGGGACACGAGCAGTACTTC

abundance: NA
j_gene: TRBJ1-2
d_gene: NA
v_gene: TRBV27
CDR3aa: CASSLSSGEDYGYTF
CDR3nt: TGTGCCAGCAGTTTAAGTTCCGGGGAGGACTATGGCTACACCTTC

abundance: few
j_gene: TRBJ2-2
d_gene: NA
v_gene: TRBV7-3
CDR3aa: CASSAVGMNTGELFF
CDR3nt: TGTGCCAGCAGCGCCGTTGGGATGAACACCGGGGAGCTGTTTTTT

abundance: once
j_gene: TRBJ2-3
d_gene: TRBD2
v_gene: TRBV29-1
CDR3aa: CSVDRTSGVDTQYF
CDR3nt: TGCAGCGTTGACCGGACTAGCGGGGTAGATACGCAGTATTTT

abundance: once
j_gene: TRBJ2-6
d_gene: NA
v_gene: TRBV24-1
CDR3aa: CATSDSFDSLSGANVLTF
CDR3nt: TGTGCCACCAGTGATTCCTTTGACAGCCTCTCTGGGGCCAACGTCCTGACTTTC

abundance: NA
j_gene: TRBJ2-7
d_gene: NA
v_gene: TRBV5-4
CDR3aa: CASSLDFYRSYEQYF
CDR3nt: TGTGCCAGCAGCTTGGACTTTTACCGGTCCTACGAGCAGTACTTC

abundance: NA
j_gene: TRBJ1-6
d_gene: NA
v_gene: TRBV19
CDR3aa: CASSIDWTANSPLHF
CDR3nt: TGTGCCAGTAGTATAGATTGGACAGCTAATTCACCCCTCCACTTT

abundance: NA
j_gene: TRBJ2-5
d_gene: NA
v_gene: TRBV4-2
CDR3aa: CASSQDLRAAQETQYF
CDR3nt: TGTGCCAGCAGCCAAGATCTACGAGCGGCTCAAGAGACCCAGTACTTC

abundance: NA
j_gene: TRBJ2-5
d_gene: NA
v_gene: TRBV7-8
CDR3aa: CASSPVGPRETQYF
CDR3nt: TGTGCCAGCAGCCCGGTGGGGCCGAGGGAGACCCAGTACTTC

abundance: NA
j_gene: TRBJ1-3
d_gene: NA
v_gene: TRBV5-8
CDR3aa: CASSLRGGSGNTIYF
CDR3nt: TGTGCCAGCAGCCTTAGAGGGGGTTCTGGAAACACCATATATTTT

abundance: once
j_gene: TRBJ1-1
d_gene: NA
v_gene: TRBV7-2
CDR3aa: CASSLARATTEAFF
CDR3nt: TGTGCCAGCAGCTTAGCGCGGGCCACTACTGAAGCTTTCTTT

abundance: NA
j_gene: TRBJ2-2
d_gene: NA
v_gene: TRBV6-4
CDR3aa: CASSSGVTGELFF
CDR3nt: TGTGCCAGCTCTTCAGGGGTGACCGGGGAGCTGTTTTTT

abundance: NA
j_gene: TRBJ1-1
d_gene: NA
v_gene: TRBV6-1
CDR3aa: CASSEGWMNTEAFF
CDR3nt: TGTGCCAGCAGTGAAGGGTGGATGAACACTGAAGCTTTCTTT

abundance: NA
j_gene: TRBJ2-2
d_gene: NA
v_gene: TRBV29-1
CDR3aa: CSVEVGAWNTGELFF
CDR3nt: TGCAGCGTTGAGGTTGGGGCGTGGAACACCGGGGAGCTGTTTTTT

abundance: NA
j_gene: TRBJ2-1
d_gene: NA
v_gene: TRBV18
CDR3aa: CASSPTLGTYNEQFF
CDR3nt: TGTGCCAGCTCACCCACCTTGGGGACTTACAATGAGCAGTTCTTC

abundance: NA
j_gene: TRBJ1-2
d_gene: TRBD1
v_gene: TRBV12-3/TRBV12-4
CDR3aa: CASSWDRGHYTF
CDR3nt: TGTGCCAGCAGTTGGGACAGGGGGCACTACACCTTC

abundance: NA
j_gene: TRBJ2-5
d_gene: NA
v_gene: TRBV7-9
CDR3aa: CASSSSDQETQYF
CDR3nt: TGTGCCAGCAGCTCCTCGGACCAAGAGACCCAGTACTTC

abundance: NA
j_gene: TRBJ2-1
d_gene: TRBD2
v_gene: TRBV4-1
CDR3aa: CASSHQAGDDEQFF
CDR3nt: TGCGCCAGCAGCCACCAAGCGGGGGACGATGAGCAGTTCTTC

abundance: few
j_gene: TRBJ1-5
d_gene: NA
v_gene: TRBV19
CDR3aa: CASSIGGYRSNQPQHF
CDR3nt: TGTGCCAGTAGTATAGGAGGGTATAGGAGCAATCAGCCCCAGCATTTT

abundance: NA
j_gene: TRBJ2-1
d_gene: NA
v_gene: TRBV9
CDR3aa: CASSSDRYTNNEQFF
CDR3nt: TGTGCCAGCAGCTCAGATAGGTACACTAACAATGAGCAGTTCTTC

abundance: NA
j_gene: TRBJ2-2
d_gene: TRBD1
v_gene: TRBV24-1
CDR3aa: CATSDVPGQGKGTNTGELFF
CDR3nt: TGTGCCACCAGTGACGTCCCGGGACAGGGTAAGGGGACGAACACCGGGGAGCTGTTTTTT

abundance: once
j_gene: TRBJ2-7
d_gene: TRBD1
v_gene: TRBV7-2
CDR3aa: CASRRTLTGTEQYF
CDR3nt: TGTGCCAGCAGGCGAACCCTGACAGGGACCGAGCAGTACTTC

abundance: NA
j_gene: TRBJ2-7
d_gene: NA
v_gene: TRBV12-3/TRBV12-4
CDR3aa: CASSILKDEQYF
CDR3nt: TGTGCCAGCAGTATCCTTAAGGACGAGCAGTACTTC

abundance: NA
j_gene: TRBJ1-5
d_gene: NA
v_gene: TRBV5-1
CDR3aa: CASSLGTTVDQPQHF
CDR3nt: TGCGCCAGCAGCTTGGGAACGACAGTGGATCAGCCCCAGCATTTT

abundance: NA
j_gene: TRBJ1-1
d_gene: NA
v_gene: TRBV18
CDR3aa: CASSPVDRGEAFF
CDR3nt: TGTGCCAGCTCACCAGTAGATAGGGGCGAAGCTTTCTTT

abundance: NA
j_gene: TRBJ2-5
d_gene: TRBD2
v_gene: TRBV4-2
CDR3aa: CASSPRGGSETQYF
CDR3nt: TGTGCCAGCAGCCCGCGGGGGGGCTCGGAGACCCAGTACTTC

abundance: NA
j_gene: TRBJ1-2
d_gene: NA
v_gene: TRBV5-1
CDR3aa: CASSLGQNYGYTF
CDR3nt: TGCGCCAGCAGCTTGGGACAGAACTATGGCTACACCTTC

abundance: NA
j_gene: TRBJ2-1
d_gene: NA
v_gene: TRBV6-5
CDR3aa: CASTFWLSEQFF
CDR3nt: TGTGCCAGCACTTTCTGGTTGAGTGAGCAGTTCTTC

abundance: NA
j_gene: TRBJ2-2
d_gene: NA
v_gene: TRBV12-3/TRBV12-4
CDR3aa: CASSFILVGELFF
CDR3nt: TGTGCCAGCAGTTTTATTCTGGTGGGGGAGCTGTTTTTT

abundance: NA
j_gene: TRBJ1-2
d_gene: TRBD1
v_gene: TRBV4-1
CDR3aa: CASSQARTGGGYGYTF
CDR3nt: TGCGCCAGCAGCCAAGCTAGGACAGGGGGCGGTTATGGCTACACCTTC

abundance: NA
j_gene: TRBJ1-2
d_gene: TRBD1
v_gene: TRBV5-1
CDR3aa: CASSLGLIRQGDGYTF
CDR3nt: TGCGCCAGCAGCTTGGGACTAATCCGACAGGGCGATGGCTACACCTTC

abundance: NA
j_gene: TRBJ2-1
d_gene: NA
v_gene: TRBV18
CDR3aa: CASSPIGSSYNEQFF
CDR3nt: TGTGCCAGCTCACCTATAGGGAGCTCCTACAATGAGCAGTTCTTC

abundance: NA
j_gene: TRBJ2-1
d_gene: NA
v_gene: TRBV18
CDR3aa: CASSPPGGVYNEQFF
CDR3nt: TGTGCCAGCTCACCACCGGGGGGCGTCTACAATGAGCAGTTCTTC

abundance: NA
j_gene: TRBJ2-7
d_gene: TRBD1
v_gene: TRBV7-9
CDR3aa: CASSLGDRGGGDEQYF
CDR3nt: TGTGCCAGCAGCTTAGGGGACAGGGGCGGAGGGGACGAGCAGTACTTC

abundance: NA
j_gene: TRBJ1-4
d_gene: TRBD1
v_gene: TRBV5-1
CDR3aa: CASSPGTGTTEKLFF
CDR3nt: TGCGCCAGCAGCCCCGGGACAGGGACTACTGAAAAACTGTTTTTT